The present entry profiles one TCR beta chain with its context. The sample is drawn from a study of blood T cell repertoires in COVID-19. On the study more broadly: Both acute and convalescent COVID-19 samples were obtained from the United States, Italy and Spain.

V shed 1 base and J shed 4 bases, with 11 bases lying between them. From germline, CDR1 is SGHRS and CDR2 YFSETQ. The CDR3 sequence is 14 residues long. The table came from immunoSEQ multiplex PCR; TCRdb's copy has only in-frame clones and leaves some out. The sample lists about 260,000 clones, around 90% occurring once. The TCR originated in a man aged 50 to 60 who had been exposed to COVID-19. The chain uses TRBV5-1 and TRBJ1-1; D is ambiguous. Sequencing used PBMCs or T cells enriched from blood (not recorded which). The DNA of the CDR3 is TGCGCCAGCAGCTTGTCCGGGTTCGGCACTGAAGCTTTCTTT. Translated: CASSLSGFGTEAFF.